Following are 8 T cell receptor beta chains from one sample sequenced in a study of blood T cell repertoires in COVID-19. Libraries were prepared by immunoSEQ multiplex PCR; TCRdb keeps only in-frame clonotypes and omits some of them. The sample includes some 74,000 clones, 76% of them seen just once. Sequenced sample: peripheral blood. The receptors were sampled from a man in his sixties or seventies with active or convalescent COVID-19.

This clone was detected a few times. V gene TRBV19 combines with J gene TRBJ2-3; D is uncertain. V lost 4 bases to trimming and J lost 0 bases, with 11 bases between them. Germline CDR1 is LNHDA and CDR2 is SQIVND (reference sequence). CDR3 size: 15 residues. The CDR3 here is CASSSTLTSTDTQYF. CDR3 sequence (DNA): TGTGCCAGTAGTAGTACCCTAACTAGCACAGATACGCAGTATTTT.

The V gene is TRBV2, the J gene TRBJ2-1; 7 bases match TRBD2. Germline trimming cut 3 bases from V and 9 bases from J; bases unmatched to any gene: 2. The CDR3 is 12 residues long. Germline V gene sequence: CDR1 SNHLY, CDR2 FYNNEI. CDR3 region: CASSDGRAEQFF. DNA of the CDR3: TGTGCCAGCAGTGATGGGAGGGCTGAGCAGTTCTTC.

This chain links TRBV4-1 with TRBJ2-3; 9 bases map to TRBD1. Losses at the gene ends were 2 bases for V and 3 bases for J; bases not matched to a gene: 3. The CDR3 totals 15 residues. Germline V CDR1 and CDR2: MGHRA, YSYEKL. Written as DNA, the CDR3 is TGCGCCAGCAGCCAACGGACAGGGGTGACAGATACGCAGTATTTT. It is translated as CASSQRTGVTDTQYF.

The rearrangement uses TRBV4-2 and TRBJ2-2; D is ambiguous. Trimming took 3 bases from V and 0 from J, leaving 5 bases between them. In germline, CDR1 is LGHNA, CDR2 YNFKEQ. The CDR3 runs 14 residues. In DNA form, the CDR3 reads TGTGCCAGCAGCCAGGAGACGAACACCGGGGAGCTGTTTTTT. It codes for CASSQETNTGELFF.

This chain links TRBV6-5 with TRBJ1-6; 7 nucleotides line up with TRBD1. The junction had 3 bases not matched to a gene; V was cut back by 0 bases and J by 7 bases. Germline V gives CDR1 MNHEY, CDR2 SVGAGI. This CDR3 spans 15 amino acids. The CDR3 loop reads CASSYSGRGNSPLHF. The DNA for the CDR3 is TGTGCCAGCAGTTACTCGGGCAGGGGGAATTCACCCCTCCACTTT.

This rearrangement joins TRBV10-3 to TRBJ2-3; weak D call: TRBD2 (5 bases). The CDR3 has 12 amino acids. V was trimmed by 6 bases and J by 1 base, leaving 5 bases between them. The germline gives CDR1 ENHRY, CDR2 SYGVKD. CDR3 DNA sequence: TGTGCCATCAGGGGAGGCACAGATACGCAGTATTTT. It codes for CAIRGGTDTQYF.

V gene TRBV6-5 combines with J gene TRBJ2-1; D may be TRBD2 (7 bases). The germline V gene encodes CDR1 MNHEY and CDR2 SVGAGI. The CDR3 is 14 residues long. V was trimmed by 7 bases and J by 2 bases, leaving 12 bases between them. In DNA, the CDR3 is TGTGCCAGCACCAAGCGGGACACCTACAATGAGCAGTTCTTC. Its translation: CASTKRDTYNEQFF.

As for this clone: A read error may account for a junction end that differs from germline. This rearrangement joins TRBV7-7 to TRBJ1-4; 8 nucleotides align to TRBD1. Germline CDR1 reads SSHAT; CDR2 reads FNYEAQ (reference sequence). This CDR3 is built from 15 residues. The CDR3 region is CASSLGQGANEKLFF. CDR3 in DNA: TGTGCTAGCAGCCTTGGACAGGGTGCTAATGAAAAACTGTTTTTT.